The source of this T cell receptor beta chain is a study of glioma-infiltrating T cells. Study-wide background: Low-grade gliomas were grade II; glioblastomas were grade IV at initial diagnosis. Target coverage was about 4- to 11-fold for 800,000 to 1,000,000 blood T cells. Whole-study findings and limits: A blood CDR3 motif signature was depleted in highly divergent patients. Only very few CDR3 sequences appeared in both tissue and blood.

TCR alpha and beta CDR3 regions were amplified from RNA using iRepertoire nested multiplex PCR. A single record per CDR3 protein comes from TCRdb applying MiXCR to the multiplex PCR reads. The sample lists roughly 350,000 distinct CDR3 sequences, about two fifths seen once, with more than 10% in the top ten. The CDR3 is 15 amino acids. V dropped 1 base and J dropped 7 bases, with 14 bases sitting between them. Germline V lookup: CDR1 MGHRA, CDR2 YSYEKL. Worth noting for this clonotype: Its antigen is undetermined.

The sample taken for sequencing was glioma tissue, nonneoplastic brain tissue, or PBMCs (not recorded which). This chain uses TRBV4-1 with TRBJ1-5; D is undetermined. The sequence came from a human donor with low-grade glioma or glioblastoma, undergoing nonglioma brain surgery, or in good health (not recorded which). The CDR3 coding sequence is TGCGCCAGCAGCCAAGCGGGGAAGGGTCGGCAGCCCCAGCATTTT. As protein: CASSQAGKGRQPQHF.